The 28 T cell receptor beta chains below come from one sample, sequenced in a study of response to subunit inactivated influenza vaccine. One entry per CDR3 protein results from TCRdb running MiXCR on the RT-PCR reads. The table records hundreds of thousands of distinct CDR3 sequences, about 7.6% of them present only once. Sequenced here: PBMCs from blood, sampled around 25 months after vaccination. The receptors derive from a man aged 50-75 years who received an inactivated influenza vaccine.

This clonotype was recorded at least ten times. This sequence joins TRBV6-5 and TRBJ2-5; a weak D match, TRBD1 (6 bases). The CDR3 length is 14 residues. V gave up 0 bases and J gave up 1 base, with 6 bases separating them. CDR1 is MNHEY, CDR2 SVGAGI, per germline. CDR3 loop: CASSYSGAQETQYF. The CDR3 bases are TGTGCCAGCAGTTACTCGGGGGCCCAAGAGACCCAGTACTTC.

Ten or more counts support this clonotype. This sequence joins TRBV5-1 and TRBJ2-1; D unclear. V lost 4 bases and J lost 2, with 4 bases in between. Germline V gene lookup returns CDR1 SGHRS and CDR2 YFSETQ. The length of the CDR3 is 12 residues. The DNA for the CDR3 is TGCGCCAGCAGCAGGACCTACAATGAGCAGTTCTTC. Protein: CASSRTYNEQFF.

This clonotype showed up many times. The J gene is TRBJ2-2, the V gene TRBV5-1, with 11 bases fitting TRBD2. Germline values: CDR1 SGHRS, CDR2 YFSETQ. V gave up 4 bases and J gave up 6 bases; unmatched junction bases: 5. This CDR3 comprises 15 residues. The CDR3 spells CASSTSGSGSGELFF. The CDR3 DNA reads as TGCGCCAGCAGCACTAGCGGGAGTGGATCCGGGGAGCTGTTTTTT. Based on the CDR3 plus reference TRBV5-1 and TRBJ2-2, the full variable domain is KAGVTQTPRYLIKTRGQQVTLSCSPISGHRSVSWYQQTPGQGLQFLFEYFSETQRNKGNFPGRFSGRQFSNSRSEMNVSTLELGDSALYLCASSTSGSGSGELFFGEGSRLTVL.

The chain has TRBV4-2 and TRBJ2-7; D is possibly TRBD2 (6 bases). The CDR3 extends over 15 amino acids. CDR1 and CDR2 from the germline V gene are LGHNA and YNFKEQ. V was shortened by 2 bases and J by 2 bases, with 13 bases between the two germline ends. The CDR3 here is CASSQNRGLTYEQYF. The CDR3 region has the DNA TGTGCCAGCAGCCAAAATAGGGGACTTACCTACGAGCAGTACTTC.

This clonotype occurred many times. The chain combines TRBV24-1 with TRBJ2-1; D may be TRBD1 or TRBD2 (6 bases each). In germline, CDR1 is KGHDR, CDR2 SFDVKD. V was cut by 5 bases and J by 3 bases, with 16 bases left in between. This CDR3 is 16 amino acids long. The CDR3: CATSGEGGGIYNEQFF. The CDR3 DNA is TGTGCCACCAGTGGTGAGGGGGGTGGAATCTACAATGAGCAGTTCTTC.

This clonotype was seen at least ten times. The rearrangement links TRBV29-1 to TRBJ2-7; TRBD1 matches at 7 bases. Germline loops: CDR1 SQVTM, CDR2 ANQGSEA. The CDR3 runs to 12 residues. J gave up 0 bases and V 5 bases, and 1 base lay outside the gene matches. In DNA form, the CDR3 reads TGCAGCGTTACAGGGGCCTCCTACGAGCAGTACTTC. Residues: CSVTGASYEQYF.

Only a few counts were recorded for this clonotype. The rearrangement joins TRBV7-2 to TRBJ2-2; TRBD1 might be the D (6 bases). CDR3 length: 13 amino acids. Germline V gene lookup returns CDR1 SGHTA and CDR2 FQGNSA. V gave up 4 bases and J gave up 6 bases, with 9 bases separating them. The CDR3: CASSSQGPGELFF. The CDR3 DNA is TGTGCCAGCAGCTCACAGGGACCCGGGGAGCTGTTTTTT.

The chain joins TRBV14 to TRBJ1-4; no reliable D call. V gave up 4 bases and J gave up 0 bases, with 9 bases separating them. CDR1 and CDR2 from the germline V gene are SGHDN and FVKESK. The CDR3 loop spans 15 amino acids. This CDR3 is CASSLAWTTNEKLFF. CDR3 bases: TGTGCCAGCAGCCTAGCGTGGACAACTAATGAAAAACTGTTTTTT.

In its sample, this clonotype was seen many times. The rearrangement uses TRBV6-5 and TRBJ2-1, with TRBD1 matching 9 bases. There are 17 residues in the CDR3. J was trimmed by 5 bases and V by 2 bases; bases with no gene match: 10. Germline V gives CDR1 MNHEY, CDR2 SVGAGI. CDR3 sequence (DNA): TGTGCCAGCAGTTACCCCGGGGACAGGGTGGCCCACAATGAGCAGTTCTTC. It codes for CASSYPGDRVAHNEQFF.

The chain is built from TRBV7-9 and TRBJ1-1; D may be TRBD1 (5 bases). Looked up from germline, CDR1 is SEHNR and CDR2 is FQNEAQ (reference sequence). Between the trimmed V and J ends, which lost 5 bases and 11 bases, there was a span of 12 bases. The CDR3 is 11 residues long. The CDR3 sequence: CASSPGLGAFF. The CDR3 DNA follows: TGTGCCAGCAGCCCAGGGTTGGGGGCTTTCTTT.

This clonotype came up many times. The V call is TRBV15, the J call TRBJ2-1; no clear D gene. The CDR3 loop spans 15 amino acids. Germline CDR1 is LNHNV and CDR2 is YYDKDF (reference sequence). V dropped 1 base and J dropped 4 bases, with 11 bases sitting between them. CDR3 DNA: TGTGCCACCAGCAGAGTTCCGGAGCGTTACAATGAGCAGTTCTTC. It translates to CATSRVPERYNEQFF.

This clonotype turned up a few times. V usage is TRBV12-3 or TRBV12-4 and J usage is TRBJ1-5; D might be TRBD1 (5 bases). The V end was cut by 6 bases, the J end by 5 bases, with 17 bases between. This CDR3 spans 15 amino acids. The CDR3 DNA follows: TGTGCCAGCAGCCCGGGACGGAGCCTCCATCAGCCCCAGCATTTT. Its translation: CASSPGRSLHQPQHF.

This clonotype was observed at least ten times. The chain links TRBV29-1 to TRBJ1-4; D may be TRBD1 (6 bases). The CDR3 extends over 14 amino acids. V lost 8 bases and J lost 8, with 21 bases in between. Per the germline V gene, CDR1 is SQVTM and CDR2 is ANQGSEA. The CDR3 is CSNNLGGAEEKLFF. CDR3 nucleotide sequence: TGCAGCAATAACCTGGGGGGCGCGGAAGAAAAACTGTTTTTT.

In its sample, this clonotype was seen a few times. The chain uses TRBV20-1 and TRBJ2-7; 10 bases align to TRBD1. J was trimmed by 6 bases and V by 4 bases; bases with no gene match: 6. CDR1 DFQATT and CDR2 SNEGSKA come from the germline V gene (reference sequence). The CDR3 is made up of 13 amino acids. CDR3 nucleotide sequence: TGCAGTGCTAAACCGGGACAGGGGCGCGAGCAGTACTTC. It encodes CSAKPGQGREQYF.

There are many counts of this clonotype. Here the CDR3 DNA reads TGCAGCGCCCGAGGGGGAGCTGGTTCTTACGAGCAGTACTTC. Translating it yields CSARGGAGSYEQYF. The chain combines TRBV29-1 with TRBJ2-7; tentative D call: TRBD1 (6 bases). Per the germline V gene, CDR1 is SQVTM and CDR2 is ANQGSEA. Trimming cost V 7 bases and J 4 bases, with 20 bases left between them. This CDR3 has 14 residues.

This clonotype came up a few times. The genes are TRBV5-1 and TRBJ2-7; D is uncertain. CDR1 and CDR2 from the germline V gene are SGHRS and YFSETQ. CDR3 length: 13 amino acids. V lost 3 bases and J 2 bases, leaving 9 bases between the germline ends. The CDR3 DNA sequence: TGCGCCAGCAGCTATCCCGGCACCTACGAGCAGTACTTC. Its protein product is CASSYPGTYEQYF.

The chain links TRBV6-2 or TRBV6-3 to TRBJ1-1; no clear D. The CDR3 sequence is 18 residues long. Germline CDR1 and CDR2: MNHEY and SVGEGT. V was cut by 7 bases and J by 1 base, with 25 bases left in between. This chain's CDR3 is CASTNLIRYSPGNTEAFF. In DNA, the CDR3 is TGTGCCAGCACCAACCTCATTCGCTATTCTCCGGGGAACACTGAAGCTTTCTTT.

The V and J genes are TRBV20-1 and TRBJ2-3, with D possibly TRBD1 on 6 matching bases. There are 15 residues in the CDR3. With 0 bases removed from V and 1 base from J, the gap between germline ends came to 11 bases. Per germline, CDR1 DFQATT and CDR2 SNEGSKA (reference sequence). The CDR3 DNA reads TGCAGTGCTAGAGATAGCAAGGGGGGCACAGATACGCAGTATTTT. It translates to CSARDSKGGTDTQYF.

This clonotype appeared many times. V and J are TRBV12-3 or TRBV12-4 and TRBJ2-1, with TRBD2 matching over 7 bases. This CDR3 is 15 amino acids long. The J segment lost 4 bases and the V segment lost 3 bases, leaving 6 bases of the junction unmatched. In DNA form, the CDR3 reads TGTGCCAGCAGTTTCTCCCTAGCGGAGTACAATGAGCAGTTCTTC. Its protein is CASSFSLAEYNEQFF.

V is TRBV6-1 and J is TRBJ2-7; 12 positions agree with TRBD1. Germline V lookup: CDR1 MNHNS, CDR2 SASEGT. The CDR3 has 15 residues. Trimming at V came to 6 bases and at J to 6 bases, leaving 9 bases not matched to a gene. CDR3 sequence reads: CASRSRDRGLVEQYF. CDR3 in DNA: TGTGCCAGCAGAAGCCGGGACAGGGGGCTCGTCGAGCAGTACTTC.

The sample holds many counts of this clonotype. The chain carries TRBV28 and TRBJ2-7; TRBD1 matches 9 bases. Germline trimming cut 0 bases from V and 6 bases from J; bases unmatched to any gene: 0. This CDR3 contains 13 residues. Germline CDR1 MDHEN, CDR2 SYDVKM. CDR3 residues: CASSLWTGGEQYF. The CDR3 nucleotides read TGTGCCAGCAGTTTATGGACAGGGGGCGAGCAGTACTTC.

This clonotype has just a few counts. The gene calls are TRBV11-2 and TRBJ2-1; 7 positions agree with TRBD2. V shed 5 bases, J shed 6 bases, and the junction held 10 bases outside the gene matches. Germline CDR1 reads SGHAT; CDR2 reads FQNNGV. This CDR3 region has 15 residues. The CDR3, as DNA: TGTGCCAGCAGCCCACTAGCGCCCTATGGCAATGAGCAGTTCTTC. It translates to CASSPLAPYGNEQFF.

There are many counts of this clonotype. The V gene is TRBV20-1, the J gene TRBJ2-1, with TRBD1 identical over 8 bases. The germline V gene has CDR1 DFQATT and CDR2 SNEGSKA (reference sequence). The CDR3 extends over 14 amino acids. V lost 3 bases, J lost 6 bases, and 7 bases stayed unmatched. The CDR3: CSASLQGAGNEQFF. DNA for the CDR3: TGCAGTGCTAGTCTGCAGGGGGCGGGCAATGAGCAGTTCTTC.

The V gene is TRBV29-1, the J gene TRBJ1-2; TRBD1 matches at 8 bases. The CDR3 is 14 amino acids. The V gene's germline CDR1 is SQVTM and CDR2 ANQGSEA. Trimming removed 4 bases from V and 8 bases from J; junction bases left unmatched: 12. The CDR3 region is CSVALIAGGLGYTF. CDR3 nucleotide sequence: TGCAGCGTTGCTCTGATCGCAGGGGGCTTAGGCTACACCTTC.

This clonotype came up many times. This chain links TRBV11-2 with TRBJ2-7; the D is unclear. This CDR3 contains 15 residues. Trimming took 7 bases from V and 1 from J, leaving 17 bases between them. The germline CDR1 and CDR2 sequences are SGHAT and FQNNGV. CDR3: CASTLYPDPSYEQYF. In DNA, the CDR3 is TGTGCCAGCACCCTTTATCCCGACCCTTCCTACGAGCAGTACTTC. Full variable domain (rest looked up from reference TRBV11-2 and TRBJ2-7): EAGVAQSPRYKIIEKRQSVAFWCNPISGHATLYWYQQILGQGPKLLIQFQNNGVVDDSQLPKDRFSAERLKGVDSTLKIQPAKLEDSAVYLCASTLYPDPSYEQYFGPGTRLTVT.

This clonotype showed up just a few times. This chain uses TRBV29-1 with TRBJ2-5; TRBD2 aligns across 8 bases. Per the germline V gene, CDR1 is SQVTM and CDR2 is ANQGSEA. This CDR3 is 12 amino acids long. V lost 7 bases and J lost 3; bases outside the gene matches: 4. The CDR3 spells CSGLLAEETQYF. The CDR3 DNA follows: TGCAGCGGGTTACTAGCGGAAGAGACCCAGTACTTC.

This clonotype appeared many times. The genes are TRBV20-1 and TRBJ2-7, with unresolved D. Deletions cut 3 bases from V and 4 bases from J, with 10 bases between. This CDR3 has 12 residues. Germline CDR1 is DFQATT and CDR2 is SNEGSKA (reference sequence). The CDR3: CSARPGLYEQYF. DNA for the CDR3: TGCAGTGCTAGGCCCGGGTTATACGAGCAGTACTTC.

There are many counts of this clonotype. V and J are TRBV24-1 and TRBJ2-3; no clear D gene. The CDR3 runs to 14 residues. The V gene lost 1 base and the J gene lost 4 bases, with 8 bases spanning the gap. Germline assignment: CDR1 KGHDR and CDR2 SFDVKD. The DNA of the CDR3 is TGTGCCACCAGTGATTTCTCCCGGGCAGATACGCAGTATTTT. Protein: CATSDFSRADTQYF.